Listed here is a single T cell receptor (beta chain). This sample is drawn from a study of blood T cell repertoires in COVID-19. Looked up from germline, CDR1 is SGHDT and CDR2 is YYEEEE. Trimming stripped 3 bases from V and 7 bases from J, with 20 bases between. The CDR3 extends over 15 amino acids. This table comes from immunoSEQ multiplex PCR, and its TCRdb copy is limited to in-frame clones, with some not included. Among about 220,000 clones listed, 90% were seen once. This TCR was recovered from a young man who had been exposed to COVID-19. This sequence joins TRBV5-6 and TRBJ2-7; possible D gene TRBD1, 5 bases. Sequenced sample: PBMCs or T cells enriched from blood (not recorded which). In DNA form, the CDR3 reads TGTGCCAGCAGCTCGAACGGCATAGGGGTTGGAGAGCAGTACTTC. Translated: CASSSNGIGVGEQYF.